Many counts were recorded for the clone carrying this T cell receptor beta chain. Documented time point: technical triplicate 2. PBMCs stored at -80 C, numbering 2 million, were the origin of the unsorted libraries. TCRdb reanalysed the 5' RACE reads using MiXCR and keeps one entry per CDR3 protein. Here the sample spans around 56,000 distinct CDR3 sequences, more than 20% being singletons. This specimen belongs to a study of neurological immune-mediated disorders. This receptor was obtained from a man between 60 and 70 years old with HTLV-1-associated myelopathy (HAM/TSP). Source material: PBMCs.

The CDR3 here is CASSPGVLPQHF. CDR3 in DNA: TGTGCCAGCAGCCCCGGAGTTCTTCCCCAGCATTTT. This sequence joins TRBV12-3 or TRBV12-4 and TRBJ1-5; D is unresolved. This CDR3 comprises 12 residues. The germline V and J ends were trimmed by 6 bases and 10 bases, with 13 bases remaining between them.